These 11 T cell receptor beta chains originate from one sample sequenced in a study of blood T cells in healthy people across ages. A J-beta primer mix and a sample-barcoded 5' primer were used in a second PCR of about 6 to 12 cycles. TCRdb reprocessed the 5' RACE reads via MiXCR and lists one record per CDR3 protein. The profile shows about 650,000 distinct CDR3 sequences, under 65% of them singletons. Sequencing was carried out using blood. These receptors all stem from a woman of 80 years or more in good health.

The CDR3 protein is CSAQLTAPNTGELFF. CDR3 nucleotides: TGCAGTGCTCAGCTGACAGCCCCTAACACCGGGGAGCTGTTTTTT. The rearrangement uses TRBV20-1 and TRBJ2-2, with a possible D match to TRBD1 (5 bases). The CDR3 is 15 amino acids. In germline, CDR1 is DFQATT, CDR2 SNEGSKA (reference sequence). Trimming took off 5 bases at V and 2 bases at J, with 15 bases between the two ends.

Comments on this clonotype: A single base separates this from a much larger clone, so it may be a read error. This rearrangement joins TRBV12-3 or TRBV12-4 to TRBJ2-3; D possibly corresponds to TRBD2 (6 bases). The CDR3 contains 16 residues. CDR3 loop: CASSYRFSGTTDTRYF. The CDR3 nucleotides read TGTGCCAGCAGTTACCGGTTTAGCGGAACCACAGATACGCGGTATTTT.

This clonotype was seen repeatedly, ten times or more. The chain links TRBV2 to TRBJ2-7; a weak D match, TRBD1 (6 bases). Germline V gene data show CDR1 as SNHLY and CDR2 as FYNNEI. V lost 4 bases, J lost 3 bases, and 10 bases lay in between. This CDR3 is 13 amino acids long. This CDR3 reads CASSGQAVYEQYF. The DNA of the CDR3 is TGTGCCAGCAGTGGACAGGCCGTCTACGAGCAGTACTTC.

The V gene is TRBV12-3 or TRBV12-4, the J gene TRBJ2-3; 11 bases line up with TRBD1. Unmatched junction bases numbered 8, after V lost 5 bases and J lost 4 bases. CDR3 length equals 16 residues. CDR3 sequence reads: CASSVTGTGGADTQYF. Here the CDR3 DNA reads TGTGCCAGCAGTGTAACCGGGACAGGGGGAGCAGATACGCAGTATTTT.

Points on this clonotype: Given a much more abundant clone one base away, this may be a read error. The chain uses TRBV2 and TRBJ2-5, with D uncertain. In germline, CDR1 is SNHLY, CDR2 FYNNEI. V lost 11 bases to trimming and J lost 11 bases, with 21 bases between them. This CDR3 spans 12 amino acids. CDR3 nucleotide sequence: TGTGCCTCGCGCCGTAATGTGGGTGAGCAGTACTTC. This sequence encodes CASRRNVGEQYF.

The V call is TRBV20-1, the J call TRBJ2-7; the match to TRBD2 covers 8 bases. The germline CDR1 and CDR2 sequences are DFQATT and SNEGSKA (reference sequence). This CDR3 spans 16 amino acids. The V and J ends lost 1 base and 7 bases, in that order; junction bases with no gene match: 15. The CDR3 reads CSARVLAGSAGNEQYF. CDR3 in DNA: TGCAGTGCTAGAGTGTTAGCGGGGTCCGCCGGGAATGAGCAGTACTTC.

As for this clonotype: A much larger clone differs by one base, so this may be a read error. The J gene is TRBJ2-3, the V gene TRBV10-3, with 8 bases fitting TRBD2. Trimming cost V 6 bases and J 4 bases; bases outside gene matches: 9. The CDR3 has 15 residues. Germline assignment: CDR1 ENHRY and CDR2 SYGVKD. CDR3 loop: CAISPSGRNADTQYF. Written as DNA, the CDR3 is TGTGCCATCAGCCCAAGCGGGAGAAATGCAGATACGCAGTATTTT.

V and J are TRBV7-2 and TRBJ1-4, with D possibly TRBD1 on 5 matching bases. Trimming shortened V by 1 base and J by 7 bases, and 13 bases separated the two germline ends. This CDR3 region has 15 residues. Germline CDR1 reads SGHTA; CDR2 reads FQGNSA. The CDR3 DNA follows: TGTGCCAGCAGCTTAGTACTCGGCAGGGTTGAAAAACTGTTTTTT. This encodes CASSLVLGRVEKLFF.

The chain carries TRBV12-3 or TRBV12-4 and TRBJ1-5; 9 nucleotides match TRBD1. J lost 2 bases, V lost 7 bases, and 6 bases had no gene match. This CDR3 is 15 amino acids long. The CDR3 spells CASNTGGFGNQPQHF. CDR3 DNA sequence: TGTGCCAGCAACACAGGGGGCTTTGGCAATCAGCCCCAGCATTTT.

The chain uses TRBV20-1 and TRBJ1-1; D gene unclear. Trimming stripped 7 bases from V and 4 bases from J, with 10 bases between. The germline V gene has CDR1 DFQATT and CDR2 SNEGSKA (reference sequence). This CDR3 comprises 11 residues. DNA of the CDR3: TGCAGTGGGGTTAGGGCCACTGAAGCTTTCTTT. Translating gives CSGVRATEAFF.

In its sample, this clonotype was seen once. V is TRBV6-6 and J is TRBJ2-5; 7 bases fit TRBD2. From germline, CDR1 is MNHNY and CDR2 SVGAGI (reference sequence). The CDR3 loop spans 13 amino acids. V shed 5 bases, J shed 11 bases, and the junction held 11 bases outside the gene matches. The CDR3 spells CASSDLAAGEQYF. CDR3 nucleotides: TGTGCCAGCAGTGACCTAGCGGCGGGGGAGCAGTACTTC.